This TCR beta chain was obtained from a study of T cell repertoires in cytomegalovirus infection. Study details: Public TCR beta signature analysis indicated the presence of both CMV infection and matching HLA type. Notes on the study in general: The ex vivo response showed dominance by HLA-C-restricted CMV-specific TCR beta clonotypes. Cumulative frequency (of public TCR beta family members) identified carriers of CMV plus the relevant HLA.

Via MiXCR, TCRdb re-called the reads, giving one row per CDR3 protein. This sample carries about a million distinct CDR3 sequences, roughly 30% of them seen once, and the ten largest clones take around 15%. This CDR3 has 18 amino acids. V was pared by 6 bases and J by 0 bases, with 21 bases between. This clonotype was counted at least ten times. The antigen is undetermined. Here the sequenced sample was cultured CD8+ T cells from PBMCs, taken from culture after CMV antigen stimulation. This TCR derives from a human donor in good health (CMV status not recorded). Some clones in this sample may be carry-over from other donors' samples. The V gene is TRBV12-3 or TRBV12-4, the J gene TRBJ2-4; D perhaps matches TRBD2 (6 bases). This chain's CDR3 is CASRLGGRRVLAKNIQYF. Written as DNA, the CDR3 is TGTGCCAGCAGACTTGGGGGACGGAGGGTTCTAGCCAAAAACATTCAGTACTTC.